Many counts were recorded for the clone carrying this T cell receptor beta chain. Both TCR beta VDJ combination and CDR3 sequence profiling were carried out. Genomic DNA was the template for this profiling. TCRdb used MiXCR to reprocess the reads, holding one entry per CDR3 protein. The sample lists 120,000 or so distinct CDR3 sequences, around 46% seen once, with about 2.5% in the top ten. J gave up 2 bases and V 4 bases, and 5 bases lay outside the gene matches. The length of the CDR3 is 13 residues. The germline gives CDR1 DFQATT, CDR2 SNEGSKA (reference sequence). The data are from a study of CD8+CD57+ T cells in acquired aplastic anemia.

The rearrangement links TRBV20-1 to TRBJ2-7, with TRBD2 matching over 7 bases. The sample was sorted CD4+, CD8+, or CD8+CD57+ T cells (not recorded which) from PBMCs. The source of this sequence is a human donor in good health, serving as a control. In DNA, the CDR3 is TGCAGTGCTATCCCTAGCGGCCCCTACGAGCAGTACTTC. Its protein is CSAIPSGPYEQYF.